One and the same sample provided the 25 T cell receptor beta chains below, sequenced in a study of shared clonotypes between healthy human individuals. Here immunoSEQ multiplex PCR was the method, and the copy in TCRdb shows in-frame clones only, minus some. Of hundreds of thousands of clones in the sample, about 80% are singletons; the top ten hold around 1.8%. Sequenced material: memory CD4+ T cells sorted from blood. Indicated subset: CD45RA-negative fraction. The receptors come from a woman aged 30 to 39 in good health.

V is TRBV6-6 and J is TRBJ1-5; D is unresolved. CDR1 MNHNY and CDR2 SVGAGI come from the germline V gene (reference sequence). The V gene lost 6 bases and the J gene lost 6 bases, with 12 bases spanning the gap. The CDR3 consists of 13 residues. Here the CDR3 DNA reads TGTGCCAGCAGCGTCGTGTTAGGTCAGCCCCAGCATTTT. It codes for CASSVVLGQPQHF.

In its sample, this clone was seen a few times. The rearrangement joins TRBV28 to TRBJ1-5; possibly TRBD1 for D (6 bases). Germline values: CDR1 MDHEN, CDR2 SYDVKM. This CDR3 contains 13 residues. The ends were cut back, 6 bases at V and 3 bases at J, with 9 bases in the middle. CDR3 coding DNA: TGTGCCAGCAGACAGGGAATCAATCAGCCCCAGCATTTT. As protein: CASRQGINQPQHF. Looking up the rest from reference TRBV28 and TRBJ1-5 gives the full variable domain: DVKVTQSSRYLVKRTGEKVFLECVQDMDHENMFWYRQDPGLGLRLIYFSYDVKMKEKGDIPEGYSVSREKKERFSLILESASTNQTSMYLCASRQGINQPQHFGDGTRLSIL.

Note on this clone: Other DNA variants within this sample encode the same CDR3. The chain employs TRBV25-1 and TRBJ2-7; 7 bases match TRBD2. CDR3 size: 12 residues. Unmatched junction bases numbered 2, after V lost 5 bases and J lost 4 bases. Germline V gives CDR1 MGHDK, CDR2 SYGVNS. This chain's CDR3 is CASSRGSYEQYF. The DNA of the CDR3 is TGTGCCAGCAGTCGCGGGAGTTACGAGCAGTACTTC.

The rearrangement joins TRBV11-2 to TRBJ2-3; a weak D match, TRBD2 (5 bases). Germline V lookup: CDR1 SGHAT, CDR2 FQNNGV. The CDR3 is 15 amino acids. V lost 2 bases and J 3 bases, leaving 12 bases between the germline ends. The CDR3 loop is CASSLRYGITDTQYF. DNA for the CDR3: TGTGCCAGCAGCTTACGCTACGGGATAACAGATACGCAGTATTTT.

V and J are TRBV28 and TRBJ2-2; 13 bases are shared with TRBD2. The CDR3 covers 15 residues. Germline CDR1 MDHEN, CDR2 SYDVKM. Germline trimming cut 8 bases from V and 5 bases from J; bases unmatched to any gene: 5. CDR3: CASHMGLAGTGELFF. CDR3 bases: TGTGCCAGCCACATGGGACTAGCGGGAACCGGGGAGCTGTTTTTT.

Here the CDR3 reads CASSLGWPKGYEQYF. CDR3 nucleotides: TGTGCCAGCAGCTTAGGATGGCCAAAAGGCTACGAGCAGTACTTC. The V and J genes are TRBV11-2 and TRBJ2-7; D is ambiguous. The CDR3 runs 15 residues. The V gene lost 1 base and the J gene lost 3 bases, with 13 bases spanning the gap. From germline, CDR1 is SGHAT and CDR2 FQNNGV.

The rearrangement links TRBV10-2 to TRBJ2-3; D is uncertain. Trimming removed 7 bases at V and 1 base at J, with 15 bases between. The length of the CDR3 is 15 residues. Germline lookup yields CDR1 WSHSY and CDR2 SAAADI. CDR3: CASTPVEGRTDTQYF. DNA of the CDR3: TGCGCCAGCACTCCGGTGGAAGGACGCACAGATACGCAGTATTTT.

The CDR3, as DNA: TGTGCCAGCAGTAACAACGGGGCAGTGGCTGTGGCTTTCTTT. This encodes CASSNNGAVAVAFF. The chain recombines TRBV28 with TRBJ1-1; the D gene is possibly TRBD1 (5 bases). The CDR3 spans 14 residues. Trimming removed 5 bases at V and 11 bases at J, with 21 bases between. Germline V lookup: CDR1 MDHEN, CDR2 SYDVKM.

As regards this clone: The germline gene is not matched at one end of the junction; a read error may be the cause. J is TRBJ2-5 and V is TRBV28; 8 bases match TRBD1. This CDR3 is built from 16 residues. Germline loops: CDR1 MDHEN, CDR2 SYDVKM. The CDR3 sequence is CASSLWTGSGQETQYF. CDR3 sequence (DNA): TGTGCCAGCAGTCTATGGACAGGGTCGGGCCAAGAGACCCAGTACTTC. Looking up the rest from reference TRBV28 and TRBJ2-5 gives the full variable domain: DVKVTQSSRYLVKRTGEKVFLECVQDMDHENMFWYRQDPGLGLRLIYFSYDVKMKEKGDIPEGYSVSREKKERFSLILESASTNQTSMYLCASSLWTGSGQETQYFGPGTRLLVL.

The V gene is TRBV5-6, the J gene TRBJ1-5; possibly TRBD1 for D (5 bases). CDR1 is SGHDT, CDR2 YYEEEE, per germline. The germline V and J ends were trimmed by 0 bases and 7 bases, with 11 bases remaining between them. This CDR3 is 14 amino acids long. Written as DNA, the CDR3 is TGTGCCAGCAGCTTGGCGCAGGGTAGACAGCCCCAGCATTTT. Its protein is CASSLAQGRQPQHF.

V is TRBV28 and J is TRBJ2-1; TRBD2 matches at 8 bases. The CDR3 is 16 residues long. In germline, CDR1 is MDHEN, CDR2 SYDVKM. V lost 4 bases, J lost 5 bases, and 10 bases stayed unmatched. The CDR3 here is CASSSPGERENNEQFF. CDR3 nucleotide sequence: TGTGCCAGCAGTTCCCCAGGGGAGCGGGAGAACAATGAGCAGTTCTTC.

On this clone: The same CDR3 is also encoded by other DNA sequences in this sample. J is TRBJ1-1 and V is TRBV9; D is unclear. The CDR3 sequence is 14 residues long. CDR1 is SGDLS and CDR2 is YYNGEE in the germline V gene. Trimming took off 0 bases at V and 1 base at J, with 7 bases between the two ends. Here the CDR3 DNA reads TGTGCCAGCAGCGTAGGATCGGGGAACACTGAAGCTTTCTTT. This gives the protein CASSVGSGNTEAFF.

This clone was picked up a small number of times. In the same sample, other DNA sequences code for this CDR3. V usage is TRBV15 and J usage is TRBJ2-7; D possibly corresponds to TRBD1 (6 bases). This CDR3 has 12 amino acids. The germline V gene encodes CDR1 LNHNV and CDR2 YYDKDF (reference sequence). V was pared by 5 bases and J by 3 bases, with 8 bases between. CDR3 loop: CATSLGGYEQYF. DNA for the CDR3: TGTGCCACCAGCCTAGGGGGCTACGAGCAGTACTTC.

V and J are TRBV18 and TRBJ2-3; 9 bases match TRBD2. Germline values: CDR1 KGHSH, CDR2 LQKENI. This CDR3 is 16 amino acids long. The V segment lost 3 bases and the J segment 3 bases; nucleotides outside the gene matches: 7. The CDR3 region is CASSPSASGTTDTQYF. In DNA form, the CDR3 reads TGTGCCAGCTCACCTTCGGCTAGCGGGACGACAGATACGCAGTATTTT. The full variable domain, in which reference TRBV18 and TRBJ2-3 provide the parts outside the CDR3, is NAGVMQNPRHLVRRRGQEARLRCSPMKGHSHVYWYRQLPEEGLKFMVYLQKENIIDESGMPKERFSAEFPKEGPSILRIQQVVRGDSAAYFCASSPSASGTTDTQYFGPGTRLTVL.

The chain employs TRBV11-2 and TRBJ2-1; TRBD1 or TRBD2 may be the D gene (5 bases each). From germline, CDR1 is SGHAT and CDR2 FQNNGV. The CDR3 is 15 amino acids. V was clipped by 1 base and J by 9 bases, with 16 bases between them. The CDR3 coding sequence is TGTGCCAGCAGCTTAGGGGGGAGCGCCCCGGGTGAGCAGTTCTTC. This sequence encodes CASSLGGSAPGEQFF.

In regard to this clone: The same CDR3 arises from other DNA sequences in this sample as well. The rearrangement joins TRBV28 to TRBJ1-5; D gene uncertain. Germline CDR1 MDHEN, CDR2 SYDVKM. This CDR3 has 14 amino acids. The V and J ends lost 5 bases and 6 bases respectively, with 14 bases between them. The CDR3 region has the DNA TGTGCCAGCAGTCTACTTGGTGGAGGTCAGCCCCAGCATTTT. Amino acid sequence: CASSLLGGGQPQHF.

Note on this clone: One end of the junction is discordant with germline, which a read error may explain. This rearrangement joins TRBV18 to TRBJ2-3; 7 bases are a match to TRBD2. CDR1 and CDR2 from the germline V gene are KGHSH and LQKENI. The CDR3 contains 16 residues. CDR3 DNA sequence: TGTGCCAGCTCCCCACGAGGGGAGGGGAAGACAGATACGCAGTATTTT. Translated, it gives CASSPRGEGKTDTQYF.

The chain combines TRBV28 with TRBJ2-7; 8 bases are a match to TRBD1. J lost 3 bases, V lost 5 bases, and 9 bases had no gene match. The CDR3 covers 15 residues. From germline, CDR1 is MDHEN and CDR2 SYDVKM. The CDR3 DNA sequence: TGTGCCAGCAGTCTTGAGGGACAGGCATACTACGAGCAGTACTTC. It is translated as CASSLEGQAYYEQYF.

A note on this clone: One base away lies a much larger clone, so this may be a sequencing read error. The chain couples TRBV5-8 to TRBJ1-5; 7 positions match TRBD1. Germline CDR1 and CDR2: SGHTS and YDEGEE. The CDR3 spans 14 residues. J gave up 2 bases and V 4 bases, and 3 bases lay outside the gene matches. DNA of the CDR3: TGTGCCAGCAGCGACAGGGTCGGCAATCAGCCCCAGCATTTT. Its translation: CASSDRVGNQPQHF.

Concerning this clone: Other DNA sequences of this sample code for an identical CDR3. The chain employs TRBV5-4 and TRBJ1-4, with 9 bases fitting TRBD1. The V segment lost 4 bases and the J segment 5 bases; nucleotides outside the gene matches: 3. CDR1 and CDR2 (germline): SGHNT, YYREEE (reference sequence). The CDR3 totals 14 residues. CDR3: CASSPQGANEKLFF. The DNA for the CDR3 is TGTGCCAGCAGCCCACAGGGGGCCAATGAAAAACTGTTTTTT.

The rearrangement joins TRBV23-1 to TRBJ1-1; D may be TRBD1 (5 bases). TRBV23-1 is known as an ORF, though its function is uncertain. The CDR3 contains 13 residues. V lost 6 bases to trimming and J lost 7 bases, with 15 bases between them. CDR3 nucleotide sequence: TGCGCCAGCAGCCCCCCCGCGAGGGGTGAAGCTTTCTTT. Its translation is CASSPPARGEAFF.

Concerning this clone: A much more abundant neighbour one base away suggests this may be a read error. V is TRBV5-4 and J is TRBJ1-1, with D perhaps matching TRBD1 (5 bases). This CDR3 has 13 residues. The V gene lost 4 bases and the J gene lost 1 base, with 8 bases spanning the gap. Germline CDR1 and CDR2: SGHNT and YYREEE (reference sequence). The DNA for the CDR3 is TGTGCCAGCAGCCCCCAGGGGAACACTGAAGCTTTCTTT. Protein product: CASSPQGNTEAFF.

The CDR3 reads CASSQEDRVNSRRNTIYF. The CDR3, as DNA: TGCGCCAGCAGCCAAGAAGATCGGGTGAACAGTAGGAGAAACACCATATATTTT. The V and J genes are TRBV4-1 and TRBJ1-3; D unclear. V was shortened by 0 bases and J by 5 bases, with 20 bases between the two germline ends. The CDR3 is made up of 18 amino acids. Germline V CDR1 and CDR2: MGHRA, YSYEKL.

The rearrangement uses TRBV6-1 and TRBJ1-5, with D possibly matching TRBD1 (6 bases). CDR1 MNHNS and CDR2 SASEGT come from the germline V gene. CDR3 length: 11 residues. Trimming pared 9 bases from V and 7 bases from J, leaving 10 bases between. This CDR3 reads CASTGGQPQHF. CDR3 sequence (DNA): TGTGCCAGTACGGGGGGCCAGCCCCAGCATTTT.

With respect to this clone: The same CDR3 can be traced to other DNA sequences in this sample. V is TRBV5-1 and J is TRBJ2-5, with D unclear. The V end lost 1 base, the J end lost 5 bases, and 9 bases lay between the germline ends. Germline CDR1 is SGHRS and CDR2 is YFSETQ. This CDR3 spans 13 amino acids. The CDR3 loop reads CASSLLVGETQYF. CDR3 in DNA: TGCGCCAGCAGCTTGTTGGTTGGGGAGACCCAGTACTTC.